These 17 T cell receptor beta chains were all obtained from the same sample, sequenced in a study of Tregs in tolerant kidney transplant recipients. Sequenced by immunoSEQ multiplex PCR; TCRdb stores in-frame clones only, minus some. The sample contains 110,000 or so clones, 92% of which appear only once. Material for sequencing was CD4+ T cells from blood. The receptors were gathered from a human donor in good health.

The gene calls are TRBV2 and TRBJ1-1; possible D gene TRBD1, 6 bases. Germline loops: CDR1 SNHLY, CDR2 FYNNEI. The V end lost 2 bases, the J end lost 0 bases, and 13 bases lay between the germline ends. The CDR3 extends over 16 amino acids. CDR3 bases: TGTGCCAGCAGTGAACGAGGGGGGCGGATGAACACTGAAGCTTTCTTT. This translates into CASSERGGRMNTEAFF.

The chain uses TRBV27 and TRBJ1-2; TRBD1 agrees at 7 bases. J was trimmed by 2 bases and V by 6 bases; bases with no gene match: 12. Germline V CDR1 and CDR2: MNHEY, SMNVEV (reference sequence). The CDR3 is 16 amino acids. The CDR3 here is CASSMRGTGANYGYTF. Written as DNA, the CDR3 is TGTGCCAGCAGCATGAGGGGCACAGGGGCGAACTATGGCTACACCTTC.

CDR3: CASTASGSGSAEAFF. DNA of the CDR3: TGTGCCAGTACCGCCTCGGGCAGCGGGTCGGCTGAAGCTTTCTTT. The chain uses TRBV19 and TRBJ1-1, with D uncertain. Trimming pared 7 bases from V and 6 bases from J, leaving 21 bases between. Germline assignment: CDR1 LNHDA and CDR2 SQIVND (reference sequence). CDR3 length equals 15 residues.

The rearrangement uses TRBV6-6 and TRBJ2-5; the D gene is possibly TRBD2 (5 bases). Trimming took off 3 bases at V and 2 bases at J, with 16 bases between the two ends. Germline V CDR1 and CDR2: MNHNY, SVGAGI (reference sequence). The CDR3 is 16 residues long. The CDR3 protein is CASSYTSQAEQETQYF. The CDR3 coding sequence is TGTGCCAGCAGTTATACGTCCCAAGCGGAGCAAGAGACCCAGTACTTC.

This CDR3 is CASSQPGQGLWEQYF. CDR3 sequence (DNA): TGTGCCAGCAGCCAACCGGGACAGGGACTTTGGGAGCAGTACTTC. The chain combines TRBV7-6 with TRBJ2-7; 9 bases align to TRBD1. From germline, CDR1 is SGHVS and CDR2 FNYEAQ. This CDR3 is built from 15 residues. Trimming at V came to 5 bases and at J to 7 bases, leaving 12 bases not matched to a gene.

This clone was seen once. The chain uses TRBV7-6 and TRBJ2-7; D gene ambiguous. This CDR3 contains 15 residues. V was clipped by 1 base and J by 4 bases, with 14 bases between them. Germline CDR1 SGHVS, CDR2 FNYEAQ. The CDR3 region has the DNA TGTGCCAGCAGCTTAGAAATGGGCAGGCGTTACGAGCAGTACTTC. This encodes CASSLEMGRRYEQYF.

The chain couples TRBV20-1 to TRBJ2-7; no reliable D call. This CDR3 comprises 11 residues. Germline V gene sequence: CDR1 DFQATT, CDR2 SNEGSKA (reference sequence). The germline V and J ends were trimmed by 2 bases and 6 bases, with 8 bases remaining between them. The CDR3 region has the DNA TGCAGTGCTAGACTATCCCCCGAGCAGTACTTC. Its protein is CSARLSPEQYF.

The V call is TRBV5-6, the J call TRBJ2-1; D unclear. Germline V lookup: CDR1 SGHDT, CDR2 YYEEEE. V was shortened by 1 base and J by 7 bases, with 12 bases between the two germline ends. This CDR3 has 14 amino acids. The CDR3 protein is CASSLTQSHNEQFF. The CDR3 region has the DNA TGTGCCAGCAGCTTGACTCAATCTCATAATGAGCAGTTCTTC.

The chain combines TRBV5-1 with TRBJ1-5; 8 positions match TRBD1. From germline, CDR1 is SGHRS and CDR2 YFSETQ. Germline trimming cut 4 bases from V and 6 bases from J; bases unmatched to any gene: 6. The CDR3 loop spans 14 amino acids. The DNA of the CDR3 is TGCGCCAGCAGCCCCCAGGGGGCCGGTCAGCCCCAGCATTTT. Protein: CASSPQGAGQPQHF.

The chain joins TRBV27 to TRBJ2-1; the D gene is possibly TRBD1 (5 bases). From germline, CDR1 is MNHEY and CDR2 SMNVEV (reference sequence). V gave up 2 bases and J gave up 0 bases, with 8 bases separating them. The CDR3 covers 15 residues. CDR3 loop: CASSLDRSSYNEQFF. In nucleotides, the CDR3 is TGTGCCAGCAGTTTAGACAGAAGCTCCTACAATGAGCAGTTCTTC.

V gene TRBV2 combines with J gene TRBJ2-3; a weak D match, TRBD1 (5 bases). With 4 bases removed from V and 2 bases from J, the gap between germline ends came to 13 bases. Germline assignment: CDR1 SNHLY and CDR2 FYNNEI. CDR3 size: 15 residues. CDR3 sequence (DNA): TGTGCCAGCAGTGTGTCAGGGTTATCCACAGATACGCAGTATTTT. The encoded protein is CASSVSGLSTDTQYF.

V and J are TRBV27 and TRBJ1-6; D is perhaps TRBD1 (5 bases). The CDR3 loop spans 16 amino acids. Trimming cost V 3 bases and J 8 bases, with 17 bases left between them. CDR1 and CDR2 from the germline V gene are MNHEY and SMNVEV (reference sequence). CDR3 in amino acids: CASSFVLGAVDSPLHF. The CDR3 coding sequence is TGTGCCAGCAGTTTCGTATTAGGGGCAGTGGATTCACCCCTCCACTTT.

The chain couples TRBV18 to TRBJ1-2; D is ambiguous. CDR3 size: 16 residues. CDR1 is KGHSH and CDR2 is LQKENI in the germline V gene. Trimming cost V 2 bases and J 5 bases, with 18 bases left between them. CDR3 in amino acids: CASSPGGSLVEYGYTF. The CDR3 DNA follows: TGTGCCAGCTCACCAGGAGGGTCCCTCGTTGAATATGGCTACACCTTC.

This chain connects TRBV6-5 to TRBJ2-1; tentatively, D is TRBD2 (5 bases). The CDR3 totals 15 residues. The V gene lost 4 bases and the J gene lost 6 bases, with 16 bases spanning the gap. CDR1 is MNHEY and CDR2 is SVGAGI in the germline V gene. The CDR3 loop is CASSFSQPRGNEQFF. The CDR3 DNA follows: TGTGCCAGCAGTTTCAGCCAGCCCCGGGGCAATGAGCAGTTCTTC.

The gene calls are TRBV9 and TRBJ2-1; possible D gene TRBD2, 5 bases. Germline V CDR1 and CDR2: SGDLS, YYNGEE. This CDR3 contains 15 residues. V was cut by 4 bases and J by 7 bases, with 18 bases left in between. DNA for the CDR3: TGTGCCAGCAGCATCCCGGGGAGCTCGGGTAATGAGCAGTTCTTC. It encodes CASSIPGSSGNEQFF. The entire variable domain, with the rest obtained from reference TRBV9 and TRBJ2-1, is as follows: DSGVTQTPKHLITATGQRVTLRCSPRSGDLSVYWYQQSLDQGLQFLIQYYNGEERAKGNILERFSAQQFPDLHSELNLSSLELGDSALYFCASSIPGSSGNEQFFGPGTRLTVL.

The genes are TRBV5-1 and TRBJ1-1; TRBD1 aligns across 8 bases. Germline CDR1 reads SGHRS; CDR2 reads YFSETQ. This CDR3 contains 12 residues. Germline trimming cut 4 bases from V and 6 bases from J; bases unmatched to any gene: 2. The CDR3 loop is CASSADRAEAFF. CDR3 coding DNA: TGCGCCAGCAGCGCGGACAGGGCTGAAGCTTTCTTT.

V is TRBV19 and J is TRBJ1-1; D unclear. Germline V lookup: CDR1 LNHDA, CDR2 SQIVND (reference sequence). This CDR3 is built from 11 residues. The V end lost 7 bases, the J end lost 8 bases, and 11 bases lay between the germline ends. The CDR3 nucleotides read TGTGCCAGTACCGCCAGGTGGGAAGCTTTCTTT. It translates to CASTARWEAFF.